A selection of T cell receptor beta chains follows, all from one sample in a study of blood T cell repertoires in COVID-19. Some clones are missing from TCRdb's copy, which holds only in-frame ones; the method was immunoSEQ multiplex PCR. Of a few hundred thousand clones listed, about nine tenths are singletons. Sample: PBMCs or T cells enriched from blood (not recorded which). The source is a man younger than 40 in a cohort exposed to, infected with or recovered from COVID-19 (not recorded which). CDR3s leave out the opening cysteine and the closing phenylalanine or tryptophan. Each record gives: J gene, V gene, clone size, CDR3 protein. Part of the rows lack a size; the others show once, few, many or a class for expanded clones.

>TRBJ1-4|TRBV29-1|-
SAAYGGPEKLF
>TRBJ2-1|TRBV25-1|-
ASKFGAAEQF
>TRBJ1-2|TRBV7-2|once
ASSPGGGDGRGYT
>TRBJ2-7|TRBV5-1|-
ASSLLAGHYEQY
>TRBJ2-7|TRBV24-1|-
ATSSIQGYEQY
>TRBJ2-2|TRBV6-1|-
ASSERGAGRPGELF
>TRBJ2-7|TRBV19|-
ASSRQGLLFGEQY
>TRBJ2-6|TRBV18|-
ASSPGDRGSTGANVLT
>TRBJ2-2|TRBV5-1|-
ASSLDRNTGELF
>TRBJ2-5|TRBV7-2|-
ASSHQIRLAGGRETQY
>TRBJ2-7|TRBV27|-
ASSRGDRGAYEQY
>TRBJ2-7|TRBV5-1|-
ASSLSTGREQY
>TRBJ1-4|TRBV7-9|-
ASSLGGLRGMNEKLF
>TRBJ2-3|TRBV2|-
ASRDNPTDTQY
>TRBJ2-1|TRBV6-4|-
ASSEQPRDEQF
>TRBJ1-1|TRBV28|-
ASSLEQLATEAF
>TRBJ2-4|TRBV25-1|-
ASSEQSAKNIQY
>TRBJ1-1|TRBV19|-
ASSIRRQAPDTEAF
>TRBJ1-1|TRBV6-6|-
ASSNGDYTEAF
>TRBJ1-1|TRBV3-1/TRBV3-2|-
ASSQSIGTGNTEAF
>TRBJ1-1|TRBV27|-
ASSYRGQAEAF
>TRBJ1-6|TRBV10-2|-
ASIVVRAGQGVLYSPLH
>TRBJ2-7|TRBV28|-
ASNTEGQSYEQY
>TRBJ2-7|TRBV27|-
ASSLSFTSLNEQY
>TRBJ2-1|TRBV4-1|-
ASSQDSSSGGSYNEQF
>TRBJ1-2|TRBV25-1|-
ATSTRGDNYGYT
>TRBJ2-1|TRBV7-9|-
ASSLMSVNNEQF
>TRBJ2-1|TRBV6-4|few
ASSDVAEVGEQF
>TRBJ1-5|TRBV6-5|-
ASKRGLGQPQH
>TRBJ1-5|TRBV3-1/TRBV3-2|-
ASSATGISNQPQH
>TRBJ2-7|TRBV11-2|-
ASSLGYGRGSYEQY
>TRBJ2-7|TRBV27|-
ASSSGTGGYEQY
>TRBJ1-1|TRBV10-3|-
AISKCGQGCPEAF
>TRBJ2-2|TRBV7-8|once
ASSYRDRAGELF
>TRBJ2-7|TRBV5-1|-
ASSPRTSGRSYEQY
>TRBJ2-7|TRBV3-1/TRBV3-2|-
ASSQDLRTSRNYEQY
>TRBJ1-1|TRBV10-2|many
ASSETSRGLGAEAF
>TRBJ2-1|TRBV14|-
ASSQFRVVAALDEQF
>TRBJ2-1|TRBV5-1|-
ASSLGDGTQQF
>TRBJ1-5|TRBV9|-
ASSRRDSSNQPQH
>TRBJ1-6|TRBV28|-
ASSSLRTGPAGSPLH
>TRBJ2-5|TRBV14|-
ASRATGTGERPKETQY
>TRBJ1-5|TRBV28|-
ASSAGTGGNQPQH
>TRBJ2-3|TRBV28|-
ASSFPEVGGTDTQY
>TRBJ1-5|TRBV6-2/TRBV6-3|once
ASSYEQGQPQH
>TRBJ2-6|TRBV12-2|-
ASRLETRELQGVRKGANVLT
>TRBJ1-2|TRBV28|-
ASSLLGTGGKGGYT
>TRBJ2-2|TRBV19|-
AIGNTGELF
>TRBJ2-1|TRBV28|-
ASGQGQINEQF
>TRBJ2-7|TRBV11-1|-
ASSLDVQNEQY